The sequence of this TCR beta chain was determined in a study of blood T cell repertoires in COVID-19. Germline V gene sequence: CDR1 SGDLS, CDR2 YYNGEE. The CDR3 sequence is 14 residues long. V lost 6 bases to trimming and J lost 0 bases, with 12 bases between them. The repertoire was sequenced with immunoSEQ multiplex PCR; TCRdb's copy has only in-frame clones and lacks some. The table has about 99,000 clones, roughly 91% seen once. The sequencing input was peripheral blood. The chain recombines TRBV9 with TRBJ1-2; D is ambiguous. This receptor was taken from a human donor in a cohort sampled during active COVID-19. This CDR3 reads CASTAQQSNYGYTF. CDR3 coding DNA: TGTGCCAGCACGGCACAGCAATCTAACTATGGCTACACCTTC.